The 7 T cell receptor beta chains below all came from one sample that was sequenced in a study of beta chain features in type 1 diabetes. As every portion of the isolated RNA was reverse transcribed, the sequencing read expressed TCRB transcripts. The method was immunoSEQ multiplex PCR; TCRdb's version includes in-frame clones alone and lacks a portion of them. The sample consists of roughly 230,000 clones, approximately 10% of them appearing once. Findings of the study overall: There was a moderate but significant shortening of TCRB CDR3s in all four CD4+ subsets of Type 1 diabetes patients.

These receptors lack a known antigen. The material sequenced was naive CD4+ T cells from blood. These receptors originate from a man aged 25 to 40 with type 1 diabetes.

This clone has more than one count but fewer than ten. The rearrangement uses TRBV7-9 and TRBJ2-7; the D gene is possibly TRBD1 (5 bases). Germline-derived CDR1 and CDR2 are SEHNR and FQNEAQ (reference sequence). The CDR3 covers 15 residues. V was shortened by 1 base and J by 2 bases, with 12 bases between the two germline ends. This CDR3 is CASSLEAPGTYEQYF. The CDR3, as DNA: TGTGCCAGCAGCTTAGAGGCCCCAGGGACCTACGAGCAGTACTTC.

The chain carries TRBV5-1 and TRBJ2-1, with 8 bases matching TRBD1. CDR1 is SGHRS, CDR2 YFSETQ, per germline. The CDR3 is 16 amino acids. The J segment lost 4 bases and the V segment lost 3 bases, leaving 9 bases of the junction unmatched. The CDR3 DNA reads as TGCGCCAGCAGCTACACGCCGGGACAGGTATACAATGAGCAGTTCTTC. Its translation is CASSYTPGQVYNEQFF.

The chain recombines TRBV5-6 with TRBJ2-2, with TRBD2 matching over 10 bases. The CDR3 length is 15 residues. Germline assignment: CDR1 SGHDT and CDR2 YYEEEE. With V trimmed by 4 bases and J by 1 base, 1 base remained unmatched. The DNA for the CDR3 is TGTGCCAGCAGCCGGACTAGCGGGAACACCGGGGAGCTGTTTTTT. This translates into CASSRTSGNTGELFF.

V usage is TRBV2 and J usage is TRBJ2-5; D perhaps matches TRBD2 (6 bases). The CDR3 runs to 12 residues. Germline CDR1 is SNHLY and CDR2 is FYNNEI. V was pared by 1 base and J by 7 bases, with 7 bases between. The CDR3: CASSEVEGTQYF. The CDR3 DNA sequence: TGTGCCAGCAGTGAAGTGGAGGGGACCCAGTACTTC.

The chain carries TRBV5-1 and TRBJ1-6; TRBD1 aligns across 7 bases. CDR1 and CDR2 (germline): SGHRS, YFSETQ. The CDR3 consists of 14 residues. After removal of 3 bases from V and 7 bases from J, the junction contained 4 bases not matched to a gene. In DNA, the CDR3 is TGCGCCAGCAGCTCCGACAGGGCAAATTCACCCCTCCACTTT. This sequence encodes CASSSDRANSPLHF. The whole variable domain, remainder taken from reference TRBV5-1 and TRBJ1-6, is KAGVTQTPRYLIKTRGQQVTLSCSPISGHRSVSWYQQTPGQGLQFLFEYFSETQRNKGNFPGRFSGRQFSNSRSEMNVSTLELGDSALYLCASSSDRANSPLHFGNGTRLTVT.

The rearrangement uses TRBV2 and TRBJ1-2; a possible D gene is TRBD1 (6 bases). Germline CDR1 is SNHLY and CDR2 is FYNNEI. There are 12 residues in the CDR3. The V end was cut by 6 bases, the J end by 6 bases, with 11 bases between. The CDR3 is CASRQGQDGYTF. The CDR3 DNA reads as TGTGCCAGCAGGCAGGGACAAGATGGCTACACCTTC.

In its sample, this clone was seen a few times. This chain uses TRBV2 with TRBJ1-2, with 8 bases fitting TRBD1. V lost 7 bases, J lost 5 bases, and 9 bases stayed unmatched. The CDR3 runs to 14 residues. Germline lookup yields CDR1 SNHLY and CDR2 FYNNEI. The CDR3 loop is CASTPGQGWYGYTF. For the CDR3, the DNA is TGTGCCAGCACTCCTGGACAGGGCTGGTATGGCTACACCTTC.